This TCR beta chain was obtained from a study of cytomegalovirus exposure and HLA in healthy donors (dated 2017 in TCRdb). For the study in its entirety: An earlier analysis of approximately 640 of the donors reported more than 250 Gb of sequence data and some 120 million unique TCR beta sequences from about 200 million T cells. To predict cytomegalovirus infection status, the study brought together high-throughput TCR immunosequencing, statistical association of individual TCRs with disease status, and machine learning. The study used immunosequencing to profile the T cell repertoires of 670 or so subjects and linked those repertoires to cytomegalovirus serostatus. To study patterns of TCR occurrence, a later analysis re-analyzed previously published TCR beta repertoires from 600 to 750 donors and added high-resolution HLA genotyping. Across approximately 400 genotyped donors of the cohort, an average of roughly 250,000 unique TCR beta nucleotide sequences per donor were sequenced, and 15% to 20% of those sequences were non-productive. Roughly 300 gigabases of sequencing data and around 85 million unique TCR sequences made up an early release that covered approximately 620 HLA-typed donors. Typing coverage varied by locus: about 620-630 donors for A, B, C, DRB1 and DQB1; around 560 for DQA1; some 610 for DPA1; 400 to 480 for DPB1. Rather than drawing on any new phenotypic data, the later analysis identified candidate immune exposures from TCR beta sequences and the way those sequences occurred across donors. The study was designed to test whether signatures of past pathogen exposure could be identified by cataloging public T cell receptors. Of the roughly 400 genotyped donors, approximately 80% were placed in the genetic ancestry cluster associated with self-reported Caucasian donors. Both class I and class II loci were covered by HLA typing, at four-digit resolution. Every discovery cohort repertoire had been produced on one sequencing platform. Donor age, sex, ethnicity and CMV serostatus were collected together with the repertoire data. To decide whether each TCR beta V gene segment behaved as functional or pseudogenic, an earlier analysis of approximately 620 of the donors relied on high-throughput TCR beta sequencing. Genome-wide SNP genotypes for about 55% of the roughly 670 donors were used in a later genetic analysis, which treated that subset as a discovery cohort. In addition to the first cohort of 666 subjects, a separate validation cohort of over 90 different subjects was used. Four to six DR-DQ haplotypes were handled as single units for association and clustering because linkage in the cohort was strong. General findings and caveats noted by the study authors: In the study, 164 TCR beta chains were listed as associated with cytomegalovirus. Some IMGT-functional V segments, including TRBV6-2 and TRBV6-3, could not be told apart with the 87-base-pair reads, so those segments were excluded. A later analysis found that HLA-associated TCR beta chains were more clonally expanded and had lower generation probabilities than equally common non-associated chains. It was suggested by the authors that the approach could potentially be generalized to other disease states and immunological phenotypes. Roughly uniform sequencing depth across donors was assumed in presence/absence analyses, although this assumption may not hold. The earlier analysis of a few hundred of the donors excluded some 15 rarely observed V segments, including chromosome 9 orphons, because counts were too low. Most CMV-associated TCR beta chains appeared to be HLA-restricted in a later analysis, and the HLA associations seemed to be driven largely by CMV exposure. In a later analysis, about 16,000 TCR beta sequences were associated with specific HLA alleles at a false discovery rate of 0.05. The classifier was reported to diagnose cytomegalovirus status with high specificity and sensitivity in both the original and validation cohorts. Linkage disequilibrium might explain the correlated functional status among segregating V segments, but an unknown experimental factor could not be ruled out. An association between a missense DCLRE1C variant and V-gene and J-gene trimming of TCR beta chains was found in a later genetic analysis and replicated in an independent cohort. An earlier analysis of 587 of the donors showed that most TCR beta V segments appeared in productive rearrangements either about 90% or about 30% of the time, which broadly matched IMGT annotations. Strong co-occurrence of HLA alleles, especially DR and DQ, made assigning TCR associations to individual alleles difficult. Across donors, most TCR sequences were observed very rarely, whereas some public TCRs were present in many individuals. A few of the identified cytomegalovirus-associated TCR beta chains were confirmed in vitro to be specific for cytomegalovirus antigens. The only immune exposure information available for the cohort was CMV serostatus. In a later genetic analysis, fewer N-insertions in productive TCRs were reported among donors in an Asian-associated ancestry cluster than the roughly 700-donor mean. In a later analysis, TCR association rates were found to vary across HLA loci, with the most associated TCRs seen for DRB1 alleles and the fewest for HLA-C alleles. In a later analysis, several top co-occurrence clusters were reported to appear linked to parvovirus B19, influenza, CMV and Epstein-Barr virus. Because HLA typing was missing for some donors at each locus, association tests included only the typed subset. The sequencing pipeline was judged likely to have produced a cluster of highly shared sequence variants as a technical artifact. The cohort was sequenced for TCR beta chains only, and without alpha or paired-chain data the features that could be detected were limited. A further reported finding was that TCR beta sequences accurately predicted the HLA-A and HLA-B alleles for most subjects in the first cohort.

Concerning this clone itself: Its antigen remains unidentified. The record has no base qualities; no much larger clone is one base away.

The library was prepared using the immunoSEQ multiplex PCR assay. For the multiplex PCR, a mixture combining 60 forward primers for TCR Vbeta segments and 13 reverse primers for TCR Jbeta segments was used. A multiplex PCR assay on genomic DNA amplified the CDR3 region of rearranged TCR beta genes. Amplified TCR beta libraries were sequenced as 87-base-pair reads on the Illumina HiSeq System. The original methods were these. A later analysis tallied 75 million to 95 million unique TCR beta chains across the 600 to 700 repertoires, and 10 million to 11 million of those chains were shared by two or more donors. Raw reads were error-corrected and collapsed into unique sequences with a nearest-neighbor algorithm that merged closely related sequences to remove PCR and sequencing errors. Alignment of CDR3 sequences to IMGT reference sequences was used to assign V, D and J gene segments. For a sequence to be retained, a match of at least six nucleotides to both a V gene segment and a J gene segment was required. A rearrangement was called productive if the CDR3 had no stop codons and remained in frame with V and J, and every other rearrangement was called non-productive. CDR3 was defined according to IMGT convention as the region running from the second conserved V-encoded cysteine to the conserved J-encoded phenylalanine. Sequences without an unambiguous match to a single V gene segment were excluded from the earlier analysis of about 640 of the donors. An earlier analysis of 450 to 650 of the donors called V segments functional above 56.7% productive rearrangements and segregating when the between-donor standard deviation exceeded 5%. A statistical classification framework was developed to diagnose cytomegalovirus status using the catalog of TCR beta chain sequences. V and J gene assignment, in a later analysis, came from comparing TCR nucleotide sequences with IMGT/GENE-DB human TR gene sequences. The TCRdist pipeline was used in a later analysis to assign CDR3 sequences and most-parsimonious VDJ recombination scenarios. In a later analysis, every TCR beta chain was defined by the combination of its CDR3 amino acid sequence and its V-gene family, and reads without a unique V-gene family were dropped. As a way to deal with suspected cross-contamination and a sequencing artifact, a later analysis dropped roughly 600 nucleotide sequences that were highly shared and had low generation probability. In a later analysis, a clonal expansion index was calculated for each public chain from normalized within-repertoire ranks of inferred template counts. A later analysis computed generation probabilities with a VDJ recombination model fitted to out-of-frame rearrangements, and checked the results against IGoR. A later analysis scored TCR-TCR, TCR-HLA and TCR-CMV co-occurrence with hypergeometric tests, applying a repertoire-size bias correction to TCR pairs. In a later analysis, false discovery rates were estimated by permuting HLA or CMV assignments 20 times. A later analysis grouped co-occurring TCRs with DBSCAN, adding TCRdist sequence similarity when clustering within HLA-allele-positive subsets. Repertoires with fewer than 30,000 or more than 120,000 public chains, plus five repertoires with anomalous nucleotide sharing, were excluded from co-occurrence clustering. TCRdb took this table from immuneACCESS and kept in-frame rearrangements with V and J called. Such tables lack part of the clones; where checked against another copy, unresolved V genes explain under half of the gap, and the rest is unexplained. The V and J calls and the clone size are those of that table, but D and trimming were determined from the DNA. The sample has under 200,000 clones on record, about 80% of them singletons. The top ten hold roughly 3.2% of the sample.

The CDR3 runs 11 amino acids, cysteine and phenylalanine included. The DNA shown is the 33-base CDR3, in frame from base 1. According to the germline V gene (reference sequence), CDR1 reads LNHDA and CDR2 reads SQIVND. The V end loses 6 bases and the J end loses 3 bases, and a stretch of 5 bases separates them. In total, approximately 700 healthy bone marrow donors made up the cohort. All cohort members were sampled while nominally healthy, although unrecorded immune exposures were likely present. The donor tested CMV seropositive, placing the donor among the 289 seropositive members of the cohort. A peripheral blood sample was collected from each donor, and TCR beta sequencing was performed on peripheral blood mononuclear cells. The Qiagen DNeasy Blood Extraction Kit was used to extract genomic DNA from the blood cell samples.

The sequence joins TRBV19 to TRBJ1-1, with the D gene call left open. The material sequenced was PBMCs. This receptor was identified in a man between 35 and 55 years old in good health and CMV-seropositive. The nucleotides read TGTGCCAGTAGCTATTACACTGAAGCTTTCTTT. Its product reads: CASSYYTEAFF.